The entry below gives a single TCR beta chain sequence along with its context. Antigen specificity is unknown. Donors had no recently reported acute infections or vaccinations and were HIV-negative. This table comes from immunoSEQ multiplex PCR, and its TCRdb copy is limited to in-frame clones, with some not included. The data hold 550,000 to 850,000 clones, with roughly 70% observed a single time. The data were taken from a study of shared clonotypes between healthy human individuals. Study-wide findings and caveats: The small donor group covered limited genetic and exposure diversity.

The CDR3 totals 16 residues. V was pared by 1 base and J by 4 bases, with 11 bases between. Germline values: CDR1 SGHTA, CDR2 FQGNSA. Source material: memory CD4+ T cells sorted from blood. Specified subset: CD45RA-negative fraction. The sequence was collected from a young woman in good health. The chain couples TRBV7-2 to TRBJ2-6; tentative D call: TRBD1 (6 bases). The CDR3 DNA sequence: TGTGCCAGCAGCTTAGAGGGGGTGAGAGGGGCCAACGTCCTGACTTTC. It yields the protein CASSLEGVRGANVLTF.